This passage covers 5 T cell receptor beta chains from one sample sequenced in a study of T cell repertoires in cytomegalovirus infection. Their target antigens are unknown. TCRdb re-called the reads through MiXCR, storing one row per CDR3 protein. The sample contains some 800,000 distinct CDR3 sequences, around a third of which appear only once. The sample here was cultured CD8+ T cells from PBMCs, taken from culture after CMV antigen stimulation. Receptors were obtained from a human donor in good health (CMV status not recorded). Some clones in this sample may be carry-over from other donors' samples.

Comments on this clonotype: A much bigger clone sits one base away, suggesting this may be a read error. The chain uses TRBV7-2 and TRBJ2-7, with D possibly TRBD1 on 5 matching bases. CDR1 and CDR2 (germline): SGHTA, FQGNSA. Trimming left V 2 bases short and J 1 base short, with 12 bases between. The CDR3 has 15 amino acids. The CDR3 reads CASSLFGQGSYEQYV. CDR3 nucleotides: TGTGCCAGCAGCTTATTCGGCCAGGGTTCCTACGAGCAGTACGTC.

In its sample, this clonotype was seen a few times. The rearrangement joins TRBV4-1 to TRBJ2-7, with 7 bases lining up with TRBD1. Germline V CDR1 and CDR2: MGHRA, YSYEKL. With 3 bases clipped from V and 3 bases from J, the junction kept 5 bases outside the gene matches. There are 14 residues in the CDR3. CDR3 sequence (DNA): TGCGCCAGCAGCCAGAGACAGGGTAGCTACGAGCAGTACGTC. This gives the protein CASSQRQGSYEQYV.

This clonotype was recorded many times. The chain recombines TRBV7-8 with TRBJ2-3; 8 bases are shared with TRBD2. The V gene end was trimmed by 5 bases and the J gene end by 6 bases; junction bases not matched to a gene: 13. Germline CDR1 is SGHVS and CDR2 is FQNEAQ. This CDR3 region has 16 residues. The DNA for the CDR3 is TGTGCCAGCAGCCCAGTTACTAGCGGACGAACGGATACGCAGTATTTT. Its translation is CASSPVTSGRTDTQYF.

This clonotype was seen more than once but under ten times. V and J are TRBV27 and TRBJ1-2, with a possible D match to TRBD1 (5 bases). The V end was cut by 0 bases, the J end by 1 base, with 15 bases between. CDR1 is MNHEY, CDR2 SMNVEV, per germline (reference sequence). The length of the CDR3 is 17 residues. DNA of the CDR3: TGTGCCAGCAGTTTATCCCGACAGTTTGGGATTAACTATGGCTACACCTTC. This translates into CASSLSRQFGINYGYTF.

The V gene is TRBV12-3 or TRBV12-4, the J gene TRBJ1-2, with a weak D call TRBD1 (6 bases). Trimming took off 3 bases at V and 7 bases at J, with 18 bases between the two ends. This CDR3 is 15 amino acids long. The CDR3 coding sequence is TGTGCCAGCAGTTTCGGACCCACGGGGGCAGGTGGCTACACCTTC. This encodes CASSFGPTGAGGYTF.